Below are 7 T cell receptor beta chains sequenced from a single sample in a study of shared clonotypes between healthy human individuals. Sequencing used immunoSEQ multiplex PCR; TCRdb keeps in-frame clones, though not all of them. The sample has some 1.1 million clones, 70% to 85% seen once. Sequencing was carried out using memory CD4+ T cells from PBMCs. The subset is: CD45RA-negative fraction. The receptors were gathered from a man in his late teens or twenties in good health. Some clones in this sample may be carry-over from other donors' samples.

The chain carries TRBV2 and TRBJ2-6; the D gene could be TRBD1 or TRBD2 (5 bases each). From germline, CDR1 is SNHLY and CDR2 FYNNEI. Trimming stripped 5 bases from V and 0 bases from J, with 11 bases between. This CDR3 spans 16 amino acids. Here the CDR3 reads CASSSGRNSGANVLTF. The CDR3 nucleotides read TGTGCCAGCAGTTCGGGGCGGAACTCTGGGGCCAACGTCCTGACTTTC.

This rearrangement joins TRBV28 to TRBJ2-7; TRBD2 is a possible D gene (7 bases). The CDR3 loop spans 15 amino acids. The germline gives CDR1 MDHEN, CDR2 SYDVKM. V lost 3 bases and J lost 1, with 13 bases in between. The CDR3 nucleotides read TGTGCCAGCAGTTTTTTGGGGGGGCGATCCTACGAGCAGTACTTC. It translates to CASSFLGGRSYEQYF.

This clone appeared once. V and J are TRBV6-1 and TRBJ2-2; possibly TRBD1 for D (6 bases). CDR3 length equals 16 residues. Germline V lookup: CDR1 MNHNS, CDR2 SASEGT. Trimming cost V 2 bases and J 4 bases, with 14 bases left between them. This CDR3 reads CASSEFRGRGTGELFF. The CDR3 bases are TGTGCCAGCAGTGAATTCAGGGGCCGTGGCACCGGGGAGCTGTTTTTT.

The chain has TRBV5-6 and TRBJ2-7, with 7 bases matching TRBD1. In germline, CDR1 is SGHDT, CDR2 YYEEEE. The V and J ends lost 4 bases and 2 bases, in that order; junction bases with no gene match: 3. This CDR3 region has 13 residues. The CDR3 nucleotides are TGTGCCAGCAGCCGGGACAGAACCTACGAGCAGTACTTC. This gives the protein CASSRDRTYEQYF.

This clone appeared a single time. The genes are TRBV4-2 and TRBJ1-2; D unclear. Per germline, CDR1 LGHNA and CDR2 YNFKEQ. Trimming left V 8 bases short and J 5 bases short, with 18 bases between. The CDR3 loop spans 14 amino acids. The CDR3 reads CASGLEGWGYGYTF. The CDR3, as DNA: TGTGCCAGCGGGCTTGAGGGCTGGGGATATGGCTACACCTTC.

With respect to this clone: A read error is possible here, since a much larger clone lies one base away. The rearrangement links TRBV30 to TRBJ2-3; D may be TRBD2 (5 bases). There are 14 residues in the CDR3. Germline V gives CDR1 GTSNPN, CDR2 SVGIG (reference sequence). Trimming took off 4 bases at V and 0 bases at J, with 11 bases between the two ends. The CDR3 protein is CAWMRVRSTDTQYF. DNA of the CDR3: TGTGCCTGGATGAGGGTGAGAAGCACAGATACGCAGTATTTT.

V is TRBV4-1 and J is TRBJ2-2, with 8 positions matching TRBD1. This CDR3 spans 18 amino acids. CDR1 is MGHRA, CDR2 YSYEKL, per germline. V lost 0 bases and J lost 5; bases outside the gene matches: 11. CDR3 nucleotides: TGCGCCAGCAGCCAAGAGTCTCTGCAGGGGGCGCGGACCGGGGAGCTGTTTTTT. Residues: CASSQESLQGARTGELFF.